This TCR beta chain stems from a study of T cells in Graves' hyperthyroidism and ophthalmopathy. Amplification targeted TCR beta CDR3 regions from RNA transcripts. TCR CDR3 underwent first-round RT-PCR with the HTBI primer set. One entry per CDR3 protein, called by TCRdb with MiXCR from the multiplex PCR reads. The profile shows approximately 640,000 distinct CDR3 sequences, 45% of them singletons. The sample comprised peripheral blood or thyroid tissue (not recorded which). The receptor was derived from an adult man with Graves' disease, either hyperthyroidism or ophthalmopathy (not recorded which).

CDR3 sequence (DNA): TGCAGTGCGCCACTCTTTGGATGGGGTTCACCCCTCCACTTT. Its translation is CSAPLFGWGSPLHF. The chain joins TRBV20-1 to TRBJ1-6; D not resolved. This CDR3 spans 14 amino acids. Germline CDR1 is DFQATT and CDR2 is SNEGSKA (reference sequence). Trimming pared 6 bases from V and 9 bases from J, leaving 18 bases between.